This is a list of T cell receptor beta chains from one sample in a study of T cell repertoires in cytomegalovirus infection. These receptors have no known antigen. TCRdb fed the reads into MiXCR, producing one record per CDR3 protein. The sample carries around 750,000 distinct CDR3 sequences, 32% recorded once. This material consisted of cultured CD8+ T cells from PBMCs, taken from culture after CMV antigen stimulation. These receptors were taken from a human donor in good health (CMV status not recorded). Some clones in this sample may be carry-over from other donors' samples. Both conserved end residues are part of each CDR3.

V gene	J gene	CDR3 protein
TRBV6-2/TRBV6-3	TRBJ1-6	CAGGQLNNSPLHF
TRBV5-1	TRBJ2-1	CASSLGGLAGRHNEQFF
TRBV10-3	TRBJ1-2	CAISEPIRDNFYYGYTF
TRBV14	TRBJ1-2	CASSPRRTGNYGYTF
TRBV7-6	TRBJ2-1	CASNGMGDRNEQFF
TRBV5-1	TRBJ2-1	CASSRSPEGPTYYNEQFF
TRBV29-1	TRBJ2-1	CSAAGGRYNEQFF
TRBV27	TRBJ1-1	CASFEWTGGAGLNTEAFF
TRBV27	TRBJ1-2	CASSDGHPYGYTF
TRBV7-8	TRBJ1-1	CVSSLLEITEAFF
TRBV24-1	TRBJ2-2	CATSDFRQAGTPDTGELFF
TRBV7-2	TRBJ1-2	CASSLIGDRRDGYTF
TRBV28	TRBJ2-5	CASSFTVRTGETQYF
TRBV4-3	TRBJ2-2	CASSQDWLGNTGELFF
TRBV7-6	TRBJ2-1	CASSRIQGEHYSYNEQFF
TRBV19	TRBJ1-2	CVSSTDSYYGYTF
TRBV19	TRBJ1-1	CAIHPGGGNTEAFF
TRBV19	TRBJ1-1	CASSMDGGIAEAFF
TRBV11-2	TRBJ2-4	CASTPYGFLAKNIQYF
TRBV4-3	TRBJ2-3	CASSQDRTGATTDTQYF
TRBV6-2/TRBV6-3	TRBJ1-5	CASSETYYSNQPQHF
TRBV7-2	TRBJ2-1	CASSLYPNEQFF
TRBV19	TRBJ2-1	CVSSLGLAGGSSYNEQFF
TRBV4-3	TRBJ1-3	CASSQERESGNTIYF